Below are 26 T cell receptor beta chains sequenced from a single sample in a study of blood T cell repertoires in COVID-19. TCRdb's copy holds only in-frame clones and misses some; the assay was immunoSEQ multiplex PCR. The table includes hundreds of thousands of clones, roughly nine tenths detected once. Sequenced material: peripheral blood. The receptors here all came from a woman aged 30 to 39 with COVID-19, enrolled during active disease.

J is TRBJ2-1 and V is TRBV21-1; no DNA check was done on the table's D call, TRBD1. TRBV21-1 is described as a pseudogene. There are 15 residues in the CDR3. DNA for the CDR3: TGTGCCAGCAGCAAAGGGGACAGGGAAGACGTTGAGCAGTTCTTC. Translated, it gives CASSKGDREDVEQFF.

On this clone itself: The identical CDR3 is also encoded by other nucleotide sequences in the sample. The chain carries TRBV18 and TRBJ1-2; 10 positions match TRBD1. This CDR3 spans 15 amino acids. The V segment lost 3 bases and the J segment 2 bases; nucleotides outside the gene matches: 3. Germline loops: CDR1 KGHSH, CDR2 LQKENI. CDR3 sequence (DNA): TGTGCCAGCTCACCCGGGACAGGGGAGAACTATGGCTACACCTTC. Translation: CASSPGTGENYGYTF.

The chain joins TRBV5-1 to TRBJ2-5; 13 bases are shared with TRBD2. The ends lost 4 bases at V and 3 bases at J; junction bases unmatched: 6. Per the germline V gene, CDR1 is SGHRS and CDR2 is YFSETQ. This CDR3 is built from 16 residues. CDR3 DNA: TGCGCCAGCAGCCTCCCGACTAGCGGGGGGAAAGAGACCCAGTACTTC. This codes for CASSLPTSGGKETQYF.

The CDR3 sequence is CATSRGGTGGWYGYTF. CDR3 sequence (DNA): TGTGCCACCAGCAGAGGAGGGACAGGGGGCTGGTATGGCTACACCTTC. The chain joins TRBV15 to TRBJ1-2, with 12 bases that match TRBD1. CDR3 length: 16 residues. Germline-derived CDR1 and CDR2 are LNHNV and YYDKDF (reference sequence). Trimming took 1 base from V and 5 from J; bases not matched to a gene: 5.

The rearrangement links TRBV4-2 to TRBJ1-3; a weak D match, TRBD1 (5 bases). V lost 4 bases and J lost 0, with 16 bases in between. The germline gives CDR1 LGHNA, CDR2 YNFKEQ. The CDR3 extends over 17 amino acids. The CDR3 spells CASSLTGGYNSGNTIYF. The CDR3 region has the DNA TGTGCCAGCAGCCTCACCGGGGGATATAACTCTGGAAACACCATATATTTT.

V usage is TRBV10-3 and J usage is TRBJ1-2, with 7 bases aligning to TRBD1. The CDR3 covers 15 residues. Unmatched junction bases numbered 16, after V lost 11 bases and J lost 4 bases. The germline V gene has CDR1 ENHRY and CDR2 SYGVKD. The CDR3 here is CASGAGGSMFYGYTF. CDR3 DNA sequence: TGTGCCTCCGGCGCAGGGGGAAGTATGTTCTATGGCTACACCTTC.

The chain has TRBV11-1 and TRBJ1-1; D is ambiguous. Per germline, CDR1 SGHAT and CDR2 FQDESV (reference sequence). V lost 5 bases and J 9 bases, leaving 16 bases between the germline ends. The CDR3 has 13 amino acids. CDR3 loop: CASSPRTGVQAFF. The CDR3 region has the DNA TGTGCCAGCAGCCCCCGGACCGGGGTACAAGCTTTCTTT.

The gene calls are TRBV14 and TRBJ2-3, with 9 bases identical to TRBD1. The germline gives CDR1 SGHDN, CDR2 FVKESK. The CDR3 loop spans 17 amino acids. The V segment lost 4 bases and the J segment 4 bases; nucleotides outside the gene matches: 12. As DNA, the CDR3 is TGTGCCAGCAGCCGAATGGGGACAGGGACAGGACCAGATACGCAGTATTTT. It translates to CASSRMGTGTGPDTQYF.

This clone was found once. The chain carries TRBV11-2 and TRBJ2-1, with 12 bases lining up with TRBD2. This CDR3 has 15 residues. Germline CDR1 is SGHAT and CDR2 is FQNNGV. Trimming at V came to 5 bases and at J to 5 bases, leaving 4 bases not matched to a gene. DNA of the CDR3: TGTGCCAGCAGCCACCTAGCGGGGGGGGACAATGAGCAGTTCTTC. Its protein product is CASSHLAGGDNEQFF.

The V gene is TRBV7-9, the J gene TRBJ1-2, with a possible D match to TRBD1 (6 bases). CDR1 is SEHNR and CDR2 is FQNEAQ in the germline V gene (reference sequence). The CDR3 runs to 12 residues. The germline V and J ends were trimmed by 5 bases and 7 bases, with 11 bases remaining between them. Here the CDR3 reads CASSQGTGGYTF. The DNA of the CDR3 is TGTGCCAGCAGCCAGGGGACGGGTGGCTACACCTTC. Together with reference TRBV7-9 and TRBJ1-2, the CDR3 gives the full variable domain: DTGVSQNPRHKITKRGQNVTFRCDPISEHNRLYWYRQTLGQGPEFLTYFQNEAQLEKSRLLSDRFSAERPKGSFSTLEIQRTEQGDSAMYLCASSQGTGGYTFGSGTRLTVV.

This chain uses TRBV6-5 with TRBJ1-4, with 7 bases fitting TRBD1. The junction had 3 bases not matched to a gene; V was cut back by 7 bases and J by 4 bases. CDR3 length: 13 amino acids. CDR1 and CDR2 (germline): MNHEY, SVGAGI. The CDR3 sequence: CASIGTDNEKLFF. CDR3 nucleotides: TGTGCCAGCATAGGGACAGATAATGAAAAACTGTTTTTT.

CDR3 sequence: CASSYYVGNTEAFF. As DNA, the CDR3 is TGTGCCAGCAGTTACTACGTGGGGAACACTGAAGCTTTCTTT. V and J are TRBV7-2 and TRBJ1-1; D gene ambiguous. V was clipped by 6 bases and J by 1 base, with 12 bases between them. Looked up from germline, CDR1 is SGHTA and CDR2 is FQGNSA. This CDR3 spans 14 amino acids.

In its sample, this clone was seen once. The rearrangement uses TRBV7-2 and TRBJ1-1; TRBD1 matches 8 bases. The CDR3 has 14 amino acids. Germline V gives CDR1 SGHTA, CDR2 FQGNSA. J lost 5 bases, V lost 1 base, and 3 bases had no gene match. The CDR3 DNA reads as TGTGCCAGCAGCTTAGGGGACAGGTCGACTGAAGCTTTCTTT. As protein: CASSLGDRSTEAFF.

V and J are TRBV10-1 and TRBJ1-1; 7 nucleotides agree with TRBD1. V dropped 5 bases and J dropped 2; count of bases not matched to a gene: 8. The CDR3 has 15 residues. The germline V gene encodes CDR1 WNHNN and CDR2 SYGVQD (reference sequence). The CDR3 loop is CASSNYRGPNTEAFF. In nucleotides, the CDR3 is TGCGCCAGCAGTAATTACAGGGGTCCCAACACTGAAGCTTTCTTT.

The rearrangement joins TRBV5-3 to TRBJ2-7; D not certain. TRBV5-3 is an ORF, and what it does is uncertain. There are 13 residues in the CDR3. V lost 8 bases, J lost 0 bases, and 12 bases lay in between. The CDR3 DNA reads as TGTGCCAGTCTATATAAGAGCTCCTACGAGCAGTACTTC. It encodes CASLYKSSYEQYF.

J is TRBJ1-1 and V is TRBV7-9; D unresolved. Deletions cut 3 bases from V and 5 bases from J, with 13 bases between. CDR1 and CDR2 (germline): SEHNR, FQNEAQ (reference sequence). The CDR3 totals 14 residues. CDR3 sequence (DNA): TGTGCCAGCAGCTTGGCGGTGCTTGGGACTGAAGCTTTCTTT. Protein product: CASSLAVLGTEAFF.

The chain links TRBV5-5 to TRBJ2-3, with 11 bases lining up with TRBD2. Trimming took 4 bases from V and 7 from J; bases not matched to a gene: 11. Germline V lookup: CDR1 SGHKS, CDR2 YYEKEE (reference sequence). The CDR3 extends over 16 amino acids. The CDR3 reads CASSPRLAGSSNTQYF. The CDR3 DNA reads as TGTGCCAGCAGCCCAAGACTAGCGGGGTCCTCTAATACGCAGTATTTT.

A few counts support this clone. The chain couples TRBV29-1 to TRBJ2-7; the match to TRBD1 covers 8 bases. Germline V gives CDR1 SQVTM, CDR2 ANQGSEA. J lost 5 bases, V lost 4 bases, and 1 base had no gene match. This CDR3 has 11 residues. The CDR3 loop is CSVGQGNEQYF. DNA for the CDR3: TGCAGCGTTGGACAGGGGAACGAGCAGTACTTC.

The V call is TRBV6-5, the J call TRBJ1-1, with TRBD1 as a possible D gene (5 bases). The germline gives CDR1 MNHEY, CDR2 SVGAGI. The CDR3 contains 12 residues. V lost 5 bases and J 11 bases, leaving 15 bases between the germline ends. The DNA of the CDR3 is TGTGCCAGCAGTCTACCCCAGGGTGTTGCTTTCTTT. Protein sequence: CASSLPQGVAFF.

This clone was picked up a small number of times. The J gene is TRBJ1-1, the V gene TRBV2; 7 bases map to TRBD1. Germline loops: CDR1 SNHLY, CDR2 FYNNEI. The CDR3 runs to 12 residues. J gave up 11 bases and V 6 bases, and 9 bases lay outside the gene matches. CDR3 sequence: CASRPLTGMAFF. The CDR3, as DNA: TGTGCCAGCAGGCCTTTGACAGGGATGGCTTTCTTT.

This rearrangement joins TRBV28 to TRBJ1-2, with D perhaps matching TRBD1 (5 bases). The CDR3 has 12 residues. Germline CDR1 and CDR2: MDHEN and SYDVKM. V was trimmed by 1 base and J by 7 bases, leaving 7 bases between them. CDR3: CASSLFQGGYTF. Here the CDR3 DNA reads TGTGCCAGCAGTTTATTTCAGGGTGGCTACACCTTC.

The rearrangement joins TRBV5-6 to TRBJ1-1, with D possibly matching TRBD1 (5 bases). The CDR3 extends over 13 amino acids. Germline V gives CDR1 SGHDT, CDR2 YYEEEE. Trimming pared 1 base from V and 7 bases from J, leaving 11 bases between. The CDR3 reads CASSLQGADEAFF. In DNA, the CDR3 is TGTGCCAGCAGCTTGCAAGGGGCCGATGAAGCTTTCTTT.

The chain couples TRBV2 to TRBJ1-1; TRBD1 matches 8 bases. V gave up 7 bases and J gave up 3 bases; unmatched junction bases: 4. Germline CDR1 is SNHLY and CDR2 is FYNNEI. This CDR3 comprises 13 residues. The CDR3 region is CASTRGRYTEAFF. The CDR3 DNA sequence: TGTGCCAGCACCAGGGGGCGTTACACTGAAGCTTTCTTT.

V gene TRBV27 combines with J gene TRBJ1-3; D perhaps matches TRBD1 (6 bases). Germline V gene lookup returns CDR1 MNHEY and CDR2 SMNVEV (reference sequence). This CDR3 region has 13 residues. The V gene lost 5 bases and the J gene lost 5 bases, with 10 bases spanning the gap. The DNA of the CDR3 is TGTGCCAGCAGTCCCGGACAGCGAAACACCATATATTTT. Its translation is CASSPGQRNTIYF.

The gene calls are TRBV10-1 and TRBJ1-1; tentatively, D is TRBD1 (5 bases). The V gene lost 5 bases and the J gene lost 1 base, with 8 bases spanning the gap. The CDR3 contains 13 residues. Per germline, CDR1 WNHNN and CDR2 SYGVQD (reference sequence). The CDR3 sequence is CASSYQGNTEAFF. CDR3 bases: TGCGCCAGCAGTTATCAGGGGAACACTGAAGCTTTCTTT.

The chain joins TRBV3-1 (or the pseudogene TRBV3-2) to TRBJ2-6, with D perhaps matching TRBD1 (5 bases). Germline CDR1 and CDR2: LGHDT and YNNKEL (reference sequence). The ends were cut back, 7 bases at V and 0 bases at J, with 10 bases in the middle. This CDR3 is built from 15 residues. In nucleotides, the CDR3 is TGTGCCAGCACCCCGGACAACTCTGGGGCCAACGTCCTGACTTTC. This sequence encodes CASTPDNSGANVLTF.